The source of this TCR beta chain is a study of blood T cell repertoires in COVID-19. Study details: COVID-19 samples, acute and convalescent, were from the United States, Italy and Spain. PBMCs, B-cell-depleted T cells, or T cells provided the cDNA or gDNA that made up the material.

V was pared by 3 bases and J by 5 bases, with 5 bases of the junction left unmatched. CDR3 length: 17 amino acids. Germline assignment: CDR1 MNHNS and CDR2 SASEGT. Per the original methods: Amplified reference gene primers provided the basis for estimating nucleated cell counts. Here immunoSEQ multiplex PCR was the method, and the copy in TCRdb shows in-frame clones only, minus some. D and trimming come from the DNA, and the V and J calls and clone size come from that table. In the table there are roughly 200,000 clones, around 84% of which are singletons. Specimen: peripheral blood. The sequence was obtained from a woman older than 75 with active or convalescent COVID-19. This sequence joins TRBV6-1 and TRBJ2-3; 16 bases fit TRBD2. The CDR3 DNA sequence: TGTGCCAGCAGTGAGTGGGGACTAGCGGGGGGGCAAGATACGCAGTATTTT. Residues: CASSEWGLAGGQDTQYF.